What follows are 30 T cell receptor beta chains derived from one specimen sequenced in a study of blood T cell repertoires in COVID-19. Libraries were prepared by immunoSEQ multiplex PCR; TCRdb keeps only in-frame clonotypes and omits some of them. Found here are 250,000 to 300,000 clones, over 65% of them singletons; the top ten hold 3.3%. The sequenced sample consisted of peripheral blood. These receptors came from a woman aged 80 or over with acute or convalescent COVID-19.

The CDR3 spells CASSWLAGQGRLGYGYTF. The CDR3 DNA follows: TGCGCCAGCAGCTGGCTAGCCGGACAGGGGAGGTTAGGCTATGGCTACACCTTC. The J gene is TRBJ1-2, the V gene TRBV5-1, with 9 bases that match TRBD1. The ends lost 3 bases at V and 4 bases at J; junction bases unmatched: 16. Germline V gives CDR1 SGHRS, CDR2 YFSETQ. This CDR3 has 18 residues.

The chain carries TRBV6-5 and TRBJ1-5; the match to TRBD1 covers 7 bases. Looked up from germline, CDR1 is MNHEY and CDR2 is SVGAGI. Germline trimming cut 5 bases from V and 0 bases from J; bases unmatched to any gene: 4. There are 15 residues in the CDR3. The CDR3 region has the DNA TGTGCCAGCAGTCGACAGGGCTATAGCAATCAGCCCCAGCATTTT. Its translation is CASSRQGYSNQPQHF.

This clone was seen only a few times. The chain recombines TRBV6-5 with TRBJ1-5, with D hard to call. The CDR3 has 13 residues. The ends were cut back, 6 bases at V and 0 bases at J, with 6 bases in the middle. Germline V gene sequence: CDR1 MNHEY, CDR2 SVGAGI. CDR3 residues: CASRYNSNQPQHF. CDR3 coding DNA: TGTGCCAGCAGGTATAATAGCAATCAGCCCCAGCATTTT.

This chain links TRBV4-1 with TRBJ2-1; 10 bases line up with TRBD2. The ends lost 2 bases at V and 2 bases at J; junction bases unmatched: 6. Germline CDR1 and CDR2: MGHRA and YSYEKL. This CDR3 is 17 amino acids long. The DNA of the CDR3 is TGCGCCAGCAGCCAAATACTAGCGGGGACCGCCTACAATGAGCAGTTCTTC. Translating it yields CASSQILAGTAYNEQFF.

The genes are TRBV4-1 and TRBJ2-6; TRBD1 aligns across 9 bases. V lost 4 bases to trimming and J lost 1 base; unmatched junction nucleotides: 8. Looked up from germline, CDR1 is MGHRA and CDR2 is YSYEKL. CDR3 length equals 18 residues. CDR3 in DNA: TGCGCCAGCAGCCTAGGACAGGGGTGGAGGTCTGGGGCCAACGTCCTGACTTTC. It yields the protein CASSLGQGWRSGANVLTF.

This clone was counted once. The chain uses TRBV7-6 and TRBJ1-1; D remains unclear. The length of the CDR3 is 15 residues. Germline CDR1 is SGHVS and CDR2 is FNYEAQ. V gave up 5 bases and J gave up 2 bases, with 15 bases separating them. This chain's CDR3 is CASSLTSGANTEAFF. In DNA form, the CDR3 reads TGTGCCAGCAGCCTGACCTCAGGCGCAAACACTGAAGCTTTCTTT.

The chain has TRBV27 and TRBJ2-5, with TRBD1 matching 10 bases. After removal of 2 bases from V and 3 bases from J, the junction contained 6 bases not matched to a gene. Looked up from germline, CDR1 is MNHEY and CDR2 is SMNVEV (reference sequence). The CDR3 is made up of 16 amino acids. The DNA of the CDR3 is TGTGCCAGCAGTTTACGGACAGGGGGGACGGAAGAGACCCAGTACTTC. Translation gives CASSLRTGGTEETQYF.

V and J are TRBV18 and TRBJ1-5; TRBD1 agrees at 7 bases. Per the germline V gene, CDR1 is KGHSH and CDR2 is LQKENI. This CDR3 spans 15 amino acids. V was clipped by 4 bases and J by 5 bases; unmatched bases: 8. The CDR3 DNA follows: TGTGCCAGCTCACGAAGTCAGGGGGGAGATCAGCCCCAGCATTTT. Encoded protein: CASSRSQGGDQPQHF. The full variable domain, in which reference TRBV18 and TRBJ1-5 provide the parts outside the CDR3, is NAGVMQNPRHLVRRRGQEARLRCSPMKGHSHVYWYRQLPEEGLKFMVYLQKENIIDESGMPKERFSAEFPKEGPSILRIQQVVRGDSAAYFCASSRSQGGDQPQHFGDGTRLSIL.

The chain links TRBV29-1 to TRBJ2-7, with 7 positions matching TRBD1. In germline, CDR1 is SQVTM, CDR2 ANQGSEA. CDR3 length: 13 amino acids. V was pared by 5 bases and J by 3 bases, with 7 bases of the junction left unmatched. CDR3 residues: CSVRDRPSYEQYF. The CDR3, as DNA: TGCAGCGTTCGGGACAGACCTAGCTACGAGCAGTACTTC.

This clone occurred a few times. This chain connects TRBV12-1 to TRBJ1-2; the D call of TRBD1 is as the table states it, not checked on the DNA. TRBV12-1 counts as a pseudogene. This CDR3 contains 18 residues. CDR3: CASSRTGGRKGFNYGYTF. For the CDR3, the DNA is TGTGCCAGCAGCCGGACAGGAGGGCGAAAGGGCTTCAACTATGGCTACACCTTC.

The V call is TRBV7-8, the J call TRBJ1-1; 10 positions match TRBD1. The CDR3 is 15 residues long. The germline V gene encodes CDR1 SGHVS and CDR2 FQNEAQ. V was clipped by 2 bases and J by 4 bases; unmatched bases: 4. The CDR3: CASSLYGQGGTEAFF. The CDR3 region has the DNA TGTGCCAGCAGCTTATATGGACAGGGGGGCACTGAAGCTTTCTTT.

The chain is built from TRBV29-1 and TRBJ1-1; D remains unclear. Trimming stripped 0 bases from V and 4 bases from J, with 12 bases between. CDR1 and CDR2 (germline): SQVTM, ANQGSEA. The CDR3 loop spans 14 amino acids. CDR3 DNA: TGCAGCGTTGAAGATCCGGTTGGGCGCACTGAAGCTTTCTTT. The encoded protein is CSVEDPVGRTEAFF.

This chain connects TRBV28 to TRBJ1-1; D is unresolved. CDR3 size: 12 residues. Germline V lookup: CDR1 MDHEN, CDR2 SYDVKM. Trimming took off 3 bases at V and 5 bases at J, with 7 bases between the two ends. CDR3 in DNA: TGTGCCAGCAGTTTCATACAGACTGAAGCTTTCTTT. It translates to CASSFIQTEAFF.

This clone was seen just once. DNA of the CDR3: TGTGCCAGCAGCCAAGATCCGGCGGCGGGACTTGGAAACACCATATATTTT. This codes for CASSQDPAAGLGNTIYF. The chain uses TRBV4-2 and TRBJ1-3; tentatively, D is TRBD1 (5 bases). Germline V gene sequence: CDR1 LGHNA, CDR2 YNFKEQ. Trimming took 0 bases from V and 3 from J, leaving 15 bases between them. The CDR3 sequence is 17 residues long.

This clone occurred a few times. This chain uses TRBV2 with TRBJ2-1; 15 bases match TRBD2. CDR1 and CDR2 from the germline V gene are SNHLY and FYNNEI. The CDR3 runs 15 residues. The junction had 7 bases not matched to a gene; V was cut back by 6 bases and J by 10 bases. CDR3 coding DNA: TGTGCCAGCAGCCGGACTAGCGGGGGGGGAAAGGAGCAGTTCTTC. Amino acid sequence: CASSRTSGGGKEQFF.

This clone turned up a few times. The chain recombines TRBV5-5 with TRBJ2-1; maybe TRBD2 (5 bases). CDR1 and CDR2 (germline): SGHKS, YYEKEE (reference sequence). The CDR3 extends over 15 amino acids. Between the trimmed V and J ends, which lost 4 bases and 0 bases, there was a span of 11 bases. The CDR3 protein is CASSTDFSSYNEQFF. CDR3 DNA sequence: TGTGCCAGCAGCACGGACTTTTCCTCCTACAATGAGCAGTTCTTC. Drawing the rest from reference TRBV5-5 and TRBJ2-1, the complete variable domain is DAGVTQSPTHLIKTRGQQVTLRCSPISGHKSVSWYQQVLGQGPQFIFQYYEKEERGRGNFPDRFSARQFPNYSSELNVNALLLGDSALYLCASSTDFSSYNEQFFGPGTRLTVL.

The chain employs TRBV7-2 and TRBJ1-5; D is uncertain. V dropped 1 base and J dropped 0 bases, with 7 bases sitting between them. The CDR3 is 15 residues long. In germline, CDR1 is SGHTA, CDR2 FQGNSA. CDR3 sequence (DNA): TGTGCCAGCAGCTTAGTGGCAAATAGCAATCAGCCCCAGCATTTT. Translating gives CASSLVANSNQPQHF. The full variable domain, its missing parts supplied by reference TRBV7-2 and TRBJ1-5, is GAGVSQSPSNKVTEKGKDVELRCDPISGHTALYWYRQSLGQGLEFLIYFQGNSAPDKSGLPSDRFSAERTGGSVSTLTIQRTQQEDSAVYLCASSLVANSNQPQHFGDGTRLSIL.

V usage is TRBV2 and J usage is TRBJ1-6; 7 bases are shared with TRBD1. V lost 6 bases and J lost 9; bases outside the gene matches: 14. The germline CDR1 and CDR2 sequences are SNHLY and FYNNEI. This CDR3 has 16 amino acids. The CDR3: CASSVDRDSSGSPLHF. CDR3 DNA sequence: TGTGCCAGCAGCGTAGACAGGGATTCGTCGGGTTCACCCCTCCACTTT.

The chain couples TRBV11-2 to TRBJ1-6; TRBD1 matches at 8 bases. Germline assignment: CDR1 SGHAT and CDR2 FQNNGV. Trimming cost V 3 bases and J 7 bases; bases outside gene matches: 5. This CDR3 has 15 residues. The CDR3 sequence is CASSFAQGANSPLHF. CDR3 DNA sequence: TGTGCCAGCAGCTTTGCTCAGGGGGCCAATTCACCCCTCCACTTT.

J is TRBJ1-1 and V is TRBV5-4, with D unresolved. V was trimmed by 4 bases and J by 4 bases, leaving 17 bases between them. The CDR3 sequence is 15 residues long. Germline CDR1 and CDR2: SGHNT and YYREEE (reference sequence). The CDR3 protein is CASSRVTPYTTEAFF. In nucleotides, the CDR3 is TGTGCCAGCAGCCGGGTCACCCCCTACACCACTGAAGCTTTCTTT.

The chain has TRBV11-3 and TRBJ2-1; 8 bases align to TRBD2. After removal of 5 bases from V and 3 bases from J, the junction contained 9 bases not matched to a gene. The germline V gene has CDR1 SGHNT and CDR2 YENEEA. The CDR3 contains 16 residues. CDR3 nucleotides: TGTGCCAGCAGCCCCAGACCGGGACTAGACTACAATGAGCAGTTCTTC. Amino acid sequence: CASSPRPGLDYNEQFF.

V is TRBV2 and J is TRBJ1-2, with D perhaps matching TRBD1 (6 bases). V dropped 7 bases and J dropped 8 bases, with 11 bases sitting between them. Germline loops: CDR1 SNHLY, CDR2 FYNNEI. The CDR3 has 11 amino acids. The CDR3 here is CASTQGFGYTF. CDR3 sequence (DNA): TGTGCCAGCACGCAGGGGTTCGGCTACACCTTC.

In its sample, this clone was seen many times. The chain links TRBV6-5 to TRBJ1-2; perhaps TRBD1 as D (6 bases). The V and J ends lost 8 bases and 4 bases respectively, with 17 bases between them. The CDR3 runs 14 residues. Looked up from germline, CDR1 is MNHEY and CDR2 is SVGAGI. The CDR3 region has the DNA TGTGCCAGCGGAAGAACAGGGTTTGGCTATGGCTACACCTTC. It yields the protein CASGRTGFGYGYTF.

The V gene is TRBV21-1, the J gene TRBJ2-7; TRBD2, the table's D call, lacks a check against the DNA. TRBV21-1 is a pseudogene. The CDR3 contains 16 residues. The CDR3 region has the DNA TGTGCCAGCTCAAAAGGACCGGGACTAGCTTTCGACGAGCAGTACTTC. Protein product: CASSKGPGLAFDEQYF.

This clone was observed a handful of times. CDR3 nucleotides: TGCGCCAGCAGCCCGGGCGGGGGGGCCTCCTACAATGAGCAGTTCTTC. Encoded protein: CASSPGGGASYNEQFF. The V gene is TRBV5-1, the J gene TRBJ2-1, with 9 bases lining up with TRBD2. The CDR3 spans 16 residues. V was pared by 4 bases and J by 0 bases, with 5 bases of the junction left unmatched. The germline V gene has CDR1 SGHRS and CDR2 YFSETQ.

The rearrangement links TRBV6-1 to TRBJ1-4, with D perhaps TRBD1 (6 bases). Germline CDR1 and CDR2: MNHNS and SASEGT. Trimming cost V 3 bases and J 4 bases, with 12 bases left between them. This CDR3 region has 15 residues. CDR3 amino acids: CASSEPGDLNEKLFF. For the CDR3, the DNA is TGTGCCAGCAGTGAGCCAGGGGATCTTAATGAAAAACTGTTTTTT.

A remark on this clone: In the same sample, other DNA sequences code for this CDR3. The CDR3 coding sequence is TGTGCCAGCAGCCTAGGGGTGACTGAAGCTTTCTTT. Its protein is CASSLGVTEAFF. This chain uses TRBV3-1 (or the pseudogene TRBV3-2) with TRBJ1-1; TRBD1 might be the D (5 bases). Per germline, CDR1 LGHDT and CDR2 YNNKEL (reference sequence). The CDR3 runs to 12 residues. Trimming took 4 bases from V and 5 from J, leaving 8 bases between them.

This clone was seen only a few times. The V and J genes are TRBV30 and TRBJ1-6; weak D call: TRBD1 (5 bases). Trimming removed 5 bases at V and 3 bases at J, with 8 bases between. The CDR3 is 13 amino acids. Germline lookup yields CDR1 GTSNPN and CDR2 SVGIG (reference sequence). CDR3 residues: CAWGQGYNSPLHF. CDR3 nucleotides: TGTGCCTGGGGTCAGGGCTATAATTCACCCCTCCACTTT. Combining the CDR3 with reference TRBV30 and TRBJ1-6 gives the whole variable domain SQTIHQWPATLVQPVGSPLSLECTVEGTSNPNLYWYRQAAGRGLQLLFYSVGIGQISSEVPQNLSASRPQDRQFILSSKKLLLSDSGFYLCAWGQGYNSPLHFGNGTRLTVT.

The rearrangement joins TRBV14 to TRBJ2-7; 7 positions match TRBD1. Germline CDR1 and CDR2: SGHDN and FVKESK. CDR3 size: 13 residues. V trimming: 0 bases; J trimming: 11 bases; junction bases outside the gene matches: 7. CDR3 residues: CASSQDLRGLEYF. CDR3 DNA: TGTGCCAGCAGCCAAGATTTAAGGGGGCTAGAGTACTTC.

The chain has TRBV6-6 and TRBJ1-1; D perhaps matches TRBD1 (6 bases). Germline CDR1 MNHNY, CDR2 SVGAGI (reference sequence). V was clipped by 7 bases and J by 0 bases, with 12 bases between them. CDR3 size: 14 residues. The CDR3 sequence: CASTAGAMNTEAFF. In nucleotides, the CDR3 is TGTGCCAGCACGGCGGGGGCCATGAACACTGAAGCTTTCTTT.